Here is one T cell receptor (beta chain) with its context. Its target is not known. The source of the sample is a study of shared clonotypes between healthy human individuals. Overall study: Each donor had three CD4 naive, three CD4 memory, two CD8 naive and one CD8 memory plate.

In germline, CDR1 is MRHNA, CDR2 SNTAGT. V lost 3 bases and J 7 bases, leaving 13 bases between the germline ends. The CDR3 loop spans 14 amino acids. Terminally differentiated effector memory CD45RA+ cells were left out of the naive CD8 fraction, which was CD45RO-negative and positively selected for CCR7. The method was immunoSEQ multiplex PCR; TCRdb's version includes in-frame clones alone and lacks a portion of them. This sample has 560,000 or so clones, with around 96% found just once. Study-level findings and limits: Investigators collected only blood, and repertoires in tissues likely differ.

The chain combines TRBV6-4 with TRBJ1-5; D may be TRBD1 (5 bases). The TCR sequence derives from a woman aged 25 to 39 in good health. The sample taken for sequencing was naive CD8+ T cells sorted from blood. CDR3 amino acids: CASSEVLGRQPQHF. The CDR3 nucleotides are TGTGCCAGCAGTGAGGTTTTGGGACGGCAGCCCCAGCATTTT.